This passage covers 15 T cell receptor beta chains from one sample sequenced in a study of blood T cell repertoires in COVID-19 (dated by TCRdb to 2020 to 2021). Libraries came from the immunoSEQ multiplex PCR assay. In TCRdb, the immuneACCESS table is reduced to in-frame sequences with V and J assigned. These tables do not hold every clone; where another copy was compared, an unresolved V gene accounts for under half, and the others remain unexplained. The sample table holds 350,000 to 450,000 clones, of which about 85% were seen once. Clones ranked in the top ten supply roughly 3.7% of the sample. The sequencing sample was made of peripheral blood. The receptors derive from a woman aged 18-35 years with acute or convalescent COVID-19.

The chain has TRBV5-6 and TRBJ2-6, with 8 bases fitting TRBD1. CDR3 length: 15 amino acids. The J segment lost 0 bases and the V segment lost 7 bases, leaving 3 bases of the junction unmatched. Germline CDR1 and CDR2: SGHDT and YYEEEE. Here the CDR3 reads CASGTGRSGANVLTF. The CDR3 DNA reads TGTGCCAGCGGGACAGGCCGCTCTGGGGCCAACGTCCTGACTTTC.

In this sample, this clone turned up a few times. The rearrangement links TRBV9 to TRBJ2-3, with 8 nucleotides matching TRBD2. CDR1 and CDR2 from the germline V gene are SGDLS and YYNGEE. The CDR3 totals 14 residues. Trimming at V came to 0 bases and at J to 10 bases, leaving 7 bases not matched to a gene. In DNA, the CDR3 is TGTGCCAGCAGCGTAGAGAGTAGCGGGGCTCCGCAGTATTTT. It specifies CASSVESSGAPQYF.

The V call is TRBV7-3, the J call TRBJ1-6, with D uncertain. This CDR3 contains 13 residues. The germline V and J ends were trimmed by 4 bases and 7 bases, with 8 bases remaining between them. Germline CDR1 reads SGHTA; CDR2 reads FQGTGA. The CDR3 sequence: CASSSRLNSPLHF. In nucleotides, the CDR3 is TGTGCCAGCAGCTCCCGGTTGAATTCACCCCTCCACTTT. The whole variable domain, remainder taken from reference TRBV7-3 and TRBJ1-6, is GAGVSQTPSNKVTEKGKYVELRCDPISGHTALYWYRQSLGQGPEFLIYFQGTGAADDSGLPNDRFFAVRPEGSVSTLKIQRTERGDSAVYLCASSSRLNSPLHFGNGTRLTVT.

The chain joins TRBV19 to TRBJ2-1, with a weak D call TRBD1 (7 bases). This CDR3 has 15 residues. Germline loops: CDR1 LNHDA, CDR2 SQIVND (reference sequence). Trimming left V 5 bases short and J 1 base short, with 12 bases between. The CDR3 spells CASSLTGRSYNEQFF. For the CDR3, the DNA is TGTGCCAGTAGTCTGACAGGGAGGTCCTACAATGAGCAGTTCTTC. The entire variable domain, with the rest obtained from reference TRBV19 and TRBJ2-1, is as follows: DGGITQSPKYLFRKEGQNVTLSCEQNLNHDAMYWYRQDPGQGLRLIYYSQIVNDFQKGDIAEGYSVSREKKESFPLTVTSAQKNPTAFYLCASSLTGRSYNEQFFGPGTRLTVL.

The CDR3 DNA is TGCGCCAGCAGCCCCACGACAGGGGGGTATGATGGCTACACCTTC. It encodes CASSPTTGGYDGYTF. This rearrangement joins TRBV5-1 to TRBJ1-2, with 9 nucleotides matching TRBD1. Germline loops: CDR1 SGHRS, CDR2 YFSETQ. V shed 4 bases, J shed 6 bases, and the junction held 10 bases outside the gene matches. The length of the CDR3 is 15 residues.

V usage is TRBV6-2 or TRBV6-3 and J usage is TRBJ1-2, with 7 bases lining up with TRBD1. Unmatched junction bases numbered 12, after V lost 5 bases and J lost 6 bases. CDR1 MNHEY and CDR2 SVGEGT come from the germline V gene. The CDR3 extends over 15 amino acids. CDR3 in DNA: TGTGCCAGCAGTCCGTTGGGACAGATGATAAATGGCTACACCTTC. Residues: CASSPLGQMINGYTF.

The J gene is TRBJ1-1, the V gene TRBV27, with 8 bases fitting TRBD1. The CDR3 covers 15 residues. Germline CDR1 and CDR2: MNHEY and SMNVEV (reference sequence). After removal of 7 bases from V and 3 bases from J, the junction contained 10 bases not matched to a gene. CDR3 in amino acids: CASTRRKTGDTEAFF. The DNA of the CDR3 is TGTGCCAGCACCCGGCGGAAGACAGGGGACACTGAAGCTTTCTTT.

V gene TRBV19 combines with J gene TRBJ2-3; 9 bases match TRBD2. The V gene's germline CDR1 is LNHDA and CDR2 SQIVND (reference sequence). V lost 3 bases and J lost 0; bases outside the gene matches: 7. The CDR3 length is 17 residues. In nucleotides, the CDR3 is TGTGCCAGTAGTATCGATATAGCGGGGGCCAGCACAGATACGCAGTATTTT. Encoded protein: CASSIDIAGASTDTQYF.

The chain carries TRBV6-5 and TRBJ1-6, with D tentatively TRBD1 (6 bases). Trimming shortened V by 0 bases and J by 6 bases, and 9 bases separated the two germline ends. This CDR3 region has 15 residues. CDR1 is MNHEY, CDR2 SVGAGI, per germline. The CDR3 is CASSYSQGGNSPLHF. CDR3 sequence (DNA): TGTGCCAGCAGTTACTCGCAAGGGGGTAATTCACCCCTCCACTTT.

The chain carries TRBV6-5 and TRBJ2-7; 9 bases line up with TRBD1. J lost 5 bases, V lost 7 bases, and 12 bases had no gene match. CDR3 size: 15 residues. CDR1 MNHEY and CDR2 SVGAGI come from the germline V gene. CDR3 amino acids: CASNKTGTGCNEQYF. The CDR3 bases are TGTGCCAGCAACAAAACCGGGACAGGGTGCAACGAGCAGTACTTC.

The genes are TRBV10-2 and TRBJ2-1; tentative D call: TRBD2 (5 bases). The CDR3 contains 15 residues. The V end lost 3 bases, the J end lost 3 bases, and 12 bases lay between the germline ends. The germline V gene has CDR1 WSHSY and CDR2 SAAADI. The CDR3 region has the DNA TGCGCCAGCAGTGAAAGCGGACCTGACTACAATGAGCAGTTCTTC. Encoded protein: CASSESGPDYNEQFF.

V and J are TRBV5-1 and TRBJ2-5; D not resolved. The V end lost 4 bases, the J end lost 4 bases, and 5 bases lay between the germline ends. The length of the CDR3 is 11 residues. Germline V gene data show CDR1 as SGHRS and CDR2 as YFSETQ. CDR3 in DNA: TGCGCCAGCAGCCTTAGAGAGACCCAGTACTTC. The encoded protein is CASSLRETQYF.

V gene TRBV14 combines with J gene TRBJ2-7, with a possible D match to TRBD1 (6 bases). The CDR3 is 15 residues long. V shed 3 bases and J shed 0 bases, with 12 bases lying between them. The germline CDR1 and CDR2 sequences are SGHDN and FVKESK. In nucleotides, the CDR3 is TGTGCCAGCAGCCATCGGGACAAGAACTCCTACGAGCAGTACTTC. As protein: CASSHRDKNSYEQYF.

This rearrangement joins TRBV28 to TRBJ2-7; 8 bases are a match to TRBD1. This CDR3 has 14 amino acids. J was trimmed by 0 bases and V by 3 bases; bases with no gene match: 1. Germline CDR1 MDHEN, CDR2 SYDVKM. The CDR3 is CASSFTGGSYEQYF. The DNA of the CDR3 is TGTGCCAGCAGTTTCACAGGGGGCTCCTACGAGCAGTACTTC.

The genes are TRBV28 and TRBJ1-2; 9 nucleotides agree with TRBD1. The CDR3 totals 14 residues. The V gene's germline CDR1 is MDHEN and CDR2 SYDVKM. With 5 bases clipped from V and 3 bases from J, the junction kept 4 bases outside the gene matches. The CDR3 nucleotides are TGTGCCAGCAGTCCGGGGGACAGGGACTATGGCTACACCTTC. This encodes CASSPGDRDYGYTF.